Following are 26 T cell receptor beta chains from one sample sequenced in a study of beta chain features in type 1 diabetes. Expressed TCRB transcripts were sequenced, since all the RNA that had been isolated was reverse transcribed. The assay was immunoSEQ multiplex PCR, and TCRdb's table has in-frame clones only and misses some. The table lists roughly 300,000 clones, roughly an eighth of them singletons, with about 0.017% in the top ten. Points from the study as a whole: TCRB CDR3s from Type 1 diabetes patients were moderately but significantly shorter in all four CD4+ subsets.

These receptors' targets are unknown. Sequenced sample: naive CD4+ T cells from blood. These receptors all stem from a man between 25 and 39 years old with type 1 diabetes.

The sample holds a few counts of this clone. The gene calls are TRBV5-1 and TRBJ2-7; 8 bases map to TRBD1. V shed 1 base and J 5 bases; nucleotides not matched to a gene: 5. The CDR3 runs 14 residues. Germline lookup yields CDR1 SGHRS and CDR2 YFSETQ. The CDR3 nucleotides are TGCGCCAGCAGCTTGCGACAGGGGCCCGACGAGCAGTACTTC. This codes for CASSLRQGPDEQYF. The full variable domain, completed using reference TRBV5-1 and TRBJ2-7, is KAGVTQTPRYLIKTRGQQVTLSCSPISGHRSVSWYQQTPGQGLQFLFEYFSETQRNKGNFPGRFSGRQFSNSRSEMNVSTLELGDSALYLCASSLRQGPDEQYFGPGTRLTVT.

This clone has more than one count but fewer than ten. V is TRBV4-2 and J is TRBJ2-1; 7 bases are shared with TRBD2. Germline CDR1 is LGHNA and CDR2 is YNFKEQ. V dropped 4 bases and J dropped 10; count of bases not matched to a gene: 16. The CDR3 runs 16 residues. The DNA of the CDR3 is TGTGCCAGCAGCCGCTTACTGGCGGGAGAACAACGCGAGCAGTTCTTC. This gives the protein CASSRLLAGEQREQFF.

V and J are TRBV6-5 and TRBJ1-2; 9 bases fit TRBD1. After removal of 1 base from V and 0 bases from J, the junction contained 3 bases not matched to a gene. Germline CDR1 MNHEY, CDR2 SVGAGI. CDR3 size: 16 residues. This chain's CDR3 is CASSYLNRGPNYGYTF. In DNA, the CDR3 is TGTGCCAGCAGTTACTTGAACAGGGGGCCTAACTATGGCTACACCTTC.

This chain joins TRBV5-1 and TRBJ2-7, with TRBD1 matching 7 bases. Per germline, CDR1 SGHRS and CDR2 YFSETQ. V dropped 0 bases and J dropped 2; count of bases not matched to a gene: 8. The CDR3 has 16 residues. The DNA for the CDR3 is TGCGCCAGCAGCTTGGGGGCGACAGGGACGGCCTACGAGCAGTACTTC. Its translation: CASSLGATGTAYEQYF.

This chain links TRBV9 with TRBJ2-7; the D gene is possibly TRBD1 (5 bases). The CDR3 is 14 residues long. The germline gives CDR1 SGDLS, CDR2 YYNGEE. Trimming took off 1 base at V and 5 bases at J, with 13 bases between the two ends. CDR3 loop: CASSVRAGKHEQYF. The CDR3 region has the DNA TGTGCCAGCAGCGTACGGGCAGGGAAACACGAGCAGTACTTC.

This clone was picked up one time. The chain couples TRBV6-1 to TRBJ2-7; 7 nucleotides agree with TRBD2. Germline CDR1 MNHNS, CDR2 SASEGT. J lost 6 bases, V lost 0 bases, and 14 bases had no gene match. CDR3 length equals 17 residues. In nucleotides, the CDR3 is TGTGCCAGCAGTGAAGCCCAGGGAGGGCTTCCAAGGGTCGAGCAGTACTTC. Residues: CASSEAQGGLPRVEQYF.

The chain couples TRBV28 to TRBJ2-1, with 11 bases that match TRBD2. Germline CDR1 MDHEN, CDR2 SYDVKM. The CDR3 consists of 15 residues. V lost 2 bases to trimming and J lost 8 bases; unmatched junction nucleotides: 5. The CDR3 spells CASSLPLAGGYEQFF. The DNA for the CDR3 is TGTGCCAGCAGTTTACCGCTAGCGGGAGGTTATGAGCAGTTCTTC. The full variable domain, its missing parts supplied by reference TRBV28 and TRBJ2-1, is DVKVTQSSRYLVKRTGEKVFLECVQDMDHENMFWYRQDPGLGLRLIYFSYDVKMKEKGDIPEGYSVSREKKERFSLILESASTNQTSMYLCASSLPLAGGYEQFFGPGTRLTVL.

This clone was detected only a few times. The chain employs TRBV5-1 and TRBJ2-6, with 9 bases matching TRBD1. Germline trimming cut 4 bases from V and 1 base from J; bases unmatched to any gene: 6. The germline CDR1 and CDR2 sequences are SGHRS and YFSETQ. The CDR3 runs to 17 residues. The CDR3 reads CASSIQGALSGANVLTF. DNA of the CDR3: TGCGCCAGCAGCATACAGGGGGCTCTATCTGGGGCCAACGTCCTGACTTTC.

This clone has more than one count but fewer than ten. V gene TRBV5-1 combines with J gene TRBJ2-3; TRBD1 matches 8 bases. From germline, CDR1 is SGHRS and CDR2 YFSETQ. The CDR3 totals 14 residues. V shed 4 bases, J shed 4 bases, and the junction held 5 bases outside the gene matches. The CDR3 region has the DNA TGCGCCAGCAGCGGCGGACAGGGTGCAGATACGCAGTATTTT. Protein: CASSGGQGADTQYF.

In its sample, this clone was seen a few times. The chain uses TRBV13 and TRBJ2-7; D may be TRBD2 (6 bases). Germline V gene data show CDR1 as PRHDT and CDR2 as FYEKMQ (reference sequence). The V and J ends lost 6 bases and 2 bases respectively, with 14 bases between them. CDR3 length: 14 residues. The CDR3 region has the DNA TGTGCCAGCAGAAGAAGCGGGCAAACCTACGAGCAGTACTTC. Protein: CASRRSGQTYEQYF.

The chain recombines TRBV28 with TRBJ2-3; D may be TRBD1 (8 bases). The V gene lost 4 bases and the J gene lost 1 base, with 21 bases spanning the gap. CDR3 length equals 18 residues. CDR1 is MDHEN, CDR2 SYDVKM, per germline. This CDR3 reads CASSWTGRERGGTDTQYF. CDR3 nucleotides: TGTGCCAGCAGTTGGACAGGGCGGGAGAGGGGGGGCACAGATACGCAGTATTTT.

This clone showed up just a few times. The chain employs TRBV5-6 and TRBJ1-5; D unclear. The CDR3 is 14 residues long. Trimming took off 2 bases at V and 3 bases at J, with 9 bases between the two ends. The germline V gene encodes CDR1 SGHDT and CDR2 YYEEEE. In DNA, the CDR3 is TGTGCCAGCAGCTTTTGGAGGGCCAATCAGCCCCAGCATTTT. Protein: CASSFWRANQPQHF.

This clone was recorded a few times. The chain employs TRBV28 and TRBJ1-5; D may be TRBD1 (6 bases). Germline V lookup: CDR1 MDHEN, CDR2 SYDVKM. The CDR3 is 15 residues long. V gave up 2 bases and J gave up 5 bases, with 13 bases separating them. The CDR3 coding sequence is TGTGCCAGCAGTTTACAGGGGCAGGGAGATCAGCCCCAGCATTTT. This translates into CASSLQGQGDQPQHF.

This clone was seen more than once but under ten times. The chain employs TRBV27 and TRBJ2-1, with 10 positions matching TRBD1. This CDR3 spans 15 amino acids. Germline loops: CDR1 MNHEY, CDR2 SMNVEV (reference sequence). The junction had 7 bases not matched to a gene; V was cut back by 6 bases and J by 5 bases. The CDR3 loop reads CASRMGDRGNNEQFF. CDR3 coding DNA: TGTGCCAGCAGGATGGGGGACAGGGGAAACAATGAGCAGTTCTTC.

The J gene is TRBJ2-5, the V gene TRBV9; D not certain. Deletions cut 4 bases from V and 8 bases from J, with 12 bases between. The CDR3 runs 12 residues. CDR1 and CDR2 from the germline V gene are SGDLS and YYNGEE. CDR3 amino acids: CASSSPKRTQYF. The DNA of the CDR3 is TGTGCCAGCAGCTCCCCTAAGAGAACCCAGTACTTC.

The chain recombines TRBV9 with TRBJ2-1; D is unclear. V lost 0 bases and J 0 bases, leaving 10 bases between the germline ends. The CDR3 spans 16 residues. CDR1 is SGDLS and CDR2 is YYNGEE in the germline V gene. This CDR3 is CASSVDSASSYNEQFF. The CDR3 nucleotides read TGTGCCAGCAGCGTAGATTCCGCGAGCTCCTACAATGAGCAGTTCTTC. Supplemented by reference TRBV9 and TRBJ2-1, the full variable domain reads DSGVTQTPKHLITATGQRVTLRCSPRSGDLSVYWYQQSLDQGLQFLIQYYNGEERAKGNILERFSAQQFPDLHSELNLSSLELGDSALYFCASSVDSASSYNEQFFGPGTRLTVL.

The chain is built from TRBV2 and TRBJ2-5; no reliable D call. V shed 3 bases and J shed 2 bases, with 7 bases lying between them. This CDR3 is built from 13 residues. Germline V gives CDR1 SNHLY, CDR2 FYNNEI. The DNA for the CDR3 is TGTGCCAGCAGTGACACACCGCAAGAGACCCAGTACTTC. Encoded protein: CASSDTPQETQYF.

This chain connects TRBV18 to TRBJ2-3; no clear D. This CDR3 spans 14 amino acids. CDR1 is KGHSH, CDR2 LQKENI, per germline. V shed 3 bases and J shed 2 bases, with 9 bases lying between them. The CDR3 coding sequence is TGTGCCAGCTCACCCCGTCAGGCCACAGATACGCAGTATTTT. Encoded protein: CASSPRQATDTQYF.

The sample holds a few counts of this clone. V usage is TRBV19 and J usage is TRBJ1-5, with D uncertain. Trimming took off 3 bases at V and 7 bases at J, with 16 bases between the two ends. The CDR3 length is 15 residues. Germline V lookup: CDR1 LNHDA, CDR2 SQIVND (reference sequence). The CDR3 sequence: CASSMLERKSQPQHF. The CDR3 region has the DNA TGTGCCAGTAGTATGTTGGAGAGGAAAAGCCAGCCCCAGCATTTT.

The gene calls are TRBV6-6 and TRBJ1-1, with 7 positions matching TRBD1. The V gene end was trimmed by 4 bases and the J gene end by 0 bases; junction bases not matched to a gene: 5. This CDR3 is 15 amino acids long. CDR1 and CDR2 (germline): MNHNY, SVGAGI (reference sequence). CDR3 coding DNA: TGTGCCAGCAGTTTTAGGACAGGCTTGAACACTGAAGCTTTCTTT. This sequence encodes CASSFRTGLNTEAFF.

This chain connects TRBV5-1 to TRBJ2-6; no firm D call. CDR3 length equals 16 residues. Germline loops: CDR1 SGHRS, CDR2 YFSETQ. The V end was cut by 0 bases, the J end by 0 bases, with 7 bases between. Written as DNA, the CDR3 is TGCGCCAGCAGCTTGGATCCGAGCTCTGGGGCCAACGTCCTGACTTTC. The encoded protein is CASSLDPSSGANVLTF.

The genes are TRBV6-6 and TRBJ2-7, with 7 bases that match TRBD1. Germline V gene lookup returns CDR1 MNHNY and CDR2 SVGAGI (reference sequence). The CDR3 is made up of 14 amino acids. Trimming at V came to 6 bases and at J to 0 bases, leaving 5 bases not matched to a gene. The CDR3 DNA sequence: TGTGCCAGCAGAGCCGGGACAGCCTCCTACGAGCAGTACTTC. Translated, it gives CASRAGTASYEQYF.

The rearrangement joins TRBV5-1 to TRBJ2-3; 14 nucleotides line up with TRBD2. The V gene end was trimmed by 3 bases and the J gene end by 1 base; junction bases not matched to a gene: 1. This CDR3 has 16 residues. From germline, CDR1 is SGHRS and CDR2 YFSETQ. The chain's CDR3 is CASSWGLAGGTDTQYF. The CDR3 nucleotides are TGCGCCAGCAGCTGGGGACTAGCGGGAGGCACAGATACGCAGTATTTT.

This chain uses TRBV14 with TRBJ2-2, with D possibly being TRBD1 (6 bases). V lost 0 bases and J 1 base, leaving 6 bases between the germline ends. CDR3 length equals 15 residues. Looked up from germline, CDR1 is SGHDN and CDR2 is FVKESK. DNA of the CDR3: TGTGCCAGCAGCCAAGACAGGGGGAACACCGGGGAGCTGTTTTTT. This codes for CASSQDRGNTGELFF. The full variable domain, completed using reference TRBV14 and TRBJ2-2, is EAGVTQFPSHSVIEKGQTVTLRCDPISGHDNLYWYRRVMGKEIKFLLHFVKESKQDESGMPNNRFLAERTGGTYSTLKVQPAELEDSGVYFCASSQDRGNTGELFFGEGSRLTVL.

The CDR3 DNA reads TGTGCCTGGAAGGGACAGGGGCATGGGGGCTACACCTTC. This translates into CAWKGQGHGGYTF. This rearrangement joins TRBV30 to TRBJ1-2, with 10 bases fitting TRBD1. Germline V gene data show CDR1 as GTSNPN and CDR2 as SVGIG (reference sequence). With V trimmed by 4 bases and J by 8 bases, 7 bases remained unmatched. This CDR3 comprises 13 residues.

For the CDR3, the DNA is TGTGCCAGCGGCTCTTCTGGGGGTAGCGGGACGGGCGAGCAGTACTTC. This translates into CASGSSGGSGTGEQYF. The chain joins TRBV7-9 to TRBJ2-7; 8 bases align to TRBD2. This CDR3 is built from 16 residues. Germline trimming cut 8 bases from V and 6 bases from J; bases unmatched to any gene: 18. Germline V gives CDR1 SEHNR, CDR2 FQNEAQ (reference sequence).